One T cell receptor (beta chain) is described in this entry. With the library built for alpha chains, this beta chain is off target and its frequency is not meaningful. Time point specified: sample taken at primary tumor resection. Whole RNA from tumor, nontumor lung or frozen PBMC was sequenced unsorted. This entry belongs to a study of spatial heterogeneity in lung cancer. Overall study context: Consistently, beta-chain sequences turned up in larger numbers than alpha-chain sequences did.

The V and J ends lost 4 bases and 1 base respectively, with 16 bases between them. The CDR3 has 15 amino acids. Looked up from germline, CDR1 is DFQATT and CDR2 is SNEGSKA (reference sequence). TCR cDNA molecules each carried a unique molecular identifier. TCRdb fed the 5' RACE reads into MiXCR, producing one record per CDR3 protein. Of about a thousand distinct CDR3 sequences listed, around a quarter are singletons. This receptor was obtained from a female donor with early-stage non-small cell lung cancer. This sequence joins TRBV20-1 and TRBJ2-5; no definite D call. Sequencing was performed on PBMCs, taken at surgery. For the CDR3, the DNA is TGCAGTGCTAAGCTATTCCGACGAATCCAAGAGACCCAGTACTTC. This gives the protein CSAKLFRRIQETQYF.